The rows below give T cell receptor beta chains drawn from one sample of a study of identical twins. Via MiXCR, TCRdb re-called the 5' RACE reads, giving one row per CDR3 protein. The repertoire holds some 590,000 distinct CDR3 sequences, with 9.6% as singletons. This same sample was also taken into another study, of yellow fever vaccine responses in identical twins.

Material for sequencing was PBMCs. The receptors stem from a woman younger than 35 in good health. Both conserved end residues are part of each CDR3. D genes are given only for firm matches. The size entry is marked missing in some rows and otherwise reads once, few, many or a size class.

TRBV7-9	TRBJ2-5	few	NA	CASSLRATERQTQYF	TGTGCCAGCAGCTTGCGGGCGACGGAACGCCAGACCCAGTACTTC
TRBV24-1	TRBJ1-2	many	TRBD1	CATSDRDREGYTF	TGTGCCACCAGTGACCGGGACAGGGAAGGCTACACCTTC
TRBV4-3	TRBJ2-1	few	NA	CASSLSLRIYNEQFF	TGCGCCAGCAGCCTATCCCTAAGGATCTACAATGAGCAGTTCTTC
TRBV10-3	TRBJ1-2	few	TRBD1	CATERSPGQGDYGYTF	TGTGCCACCGAAAGATCTCCGGGACAGGGTGACTATGGCTACACCTTC
TRBV5-6	TRBJ2-6	NA	TRBD2	CASSLNLAGGRGANVLTF	TGTGCCAGCAGCTTGAATCTAGCGGGGGGGCGTGGGGCCAACGTCCTGACTTTC
TRBV7-2	TRBJ2-7	NA	NA	CASRTTGSFREQYF	TGTGCCAGCAGGACTACCGGATCCTTTCGAGAGCAGTACTTC
TRBV11-2	TRBJ2-7	NA	TRBD2	CASSLVPSGLSSYEQYF	TGTGCCAGCAGCTTAGTGCCTAGCGGGCTGAGCTCCTACGAGCAGTACTTC
TRBV4-1	TRBJ2-1	many	NA	CASSQDISETYNEQFF	TGCGCCAGCAGCCAAGATATTAGCGAGACCTACAATGAGCAGTTCTTC
TRBV29-1	TRBJ2-3	NA	NA	CSVYLGPWSTDTQYF	TGCAGCGTTTATTTAGGACCGTGGAGCACAGATACGCAGTATTTT
TRBV21-1	TRBJ2-7	NA	NA	CASSKRNDRPSYEQYF	TGTGCCAGCAGCAAACGAAATGACAGGCCCTCCTACGAGCAGTACTTC
TRBV20-1	TRBJ2-7	NA	TRBD1	CSGWDRGREQYF	TGCAGTGGTTGGGACAGGGGGCGCGAGCAGTACTTC
TRBV20-1	TRBJ2-1	few	TRBD2	CSASSLAGGRDEQFF	TGCAGTGCTAGTAGCTTAGCGGGGGGCCGGGATGAGCAGTTCTTC
TRBV10-3	TRBJ2-2	many	TRBD2	CAISPLAGGLTGELFF	TGTGCCATCAGTCCACTAGCGGGGGGGCTCACCGGGGAGCTGTTTTTT
TRBV29-1	TRBJ2-5	few	NA	CSVEDPAVQETQYF	TGCAGCGTTGAAGATCCGGCTGTCCAAGAGACCCAGTACTTC
TRBV29-1	TRBJ2-3	few	NA	CSVVPNYEDTQYF	TGCAGCGTTGTCCCTAATTACGAGGATACGCAGTATTTT
TRBV28	TRBJ1-1	many	TRBD1	CASRVGQGAITEAFF	TGTGCCAGCAGAGTTGGACAGGGGGCGATCACTGAAGCTTTCTTT
TRBV10-3	TRBJ1-1	many	NA	CAISAGTSDTEAFF	TGTGCCATCAGTGCAGGAACTTCAGACACTGAAGCTTTCTTT
TRBV7-8	TRBJ2-3	NA	TRBD2	CASSLAHSGRGADTQYF	TGTGCCAGCAGCTTAGCGCACAGCGGGAGGGGTGCAGATACGCAGTATTTT
TRBV5-1	TRBJ2-5	NA	TRBD2	CASSLSGIRETQYF	TGCGCCAGCAGCTTGAGCGGGATTAGGGAGACCCAGTACTTC
TRBV6-2/TRBV6-3	TRBJ2-7	few	TRBD1	CASREQGQGNSYEQYF	TGTGCCAGCAGAGAACAGGGACAGGGGAACTCCTACGAGCAGTACTTC
TRBV2	TRBJ2-1	NA	NA	CAPRDRNNEQFF	TGTGCCCCCCGAGATCGAAACAATGAGCAGTTCTTC
TRBV7-6	TRBJ2-7	NA	NA	CASSLRGPLSEQYF	TGTGCCAGCAGCCTTCGGGGCCCCTTAAGCGAGCAGTACTTC